The sequence of this T cell receptor beta chain was determined in a study of cytomegalovirus exposure and HLA in healthy donors. CDR1 MNHNS and CDR2 SASEGT come from the germline V gene. Trimming cost V 10 bases and J 4 bases; bases outside gene matches: 16. This CDR3 is built from 15 residues. Both 60 Vbeta primers and 13 Jbeta primers went into the PCR. Data came from immunoSEQ multiplex PCR; TCRdb stores just in-frame clones and leaves some out. The sample includes roughly 150,000 clones, over 70% of them seen just once. Sequenced material: PBMCs. This sequence joins TRBV6-1 and TRBJ2-7; 7 bases align to TRBD2. This receptor was taken from a middle-aged man in good health and CMV-seronegative. The CDR3 DNA is TGTGCCACAGGGTTTGGCGGGAGCGTGGAGTACGAGCAGTACTTC. Its translation is CATGFGGSVEYEQYF.